These 20 T cell receptor beta chains were all obtained from the same sample, sequenced in a study of cytomegalovirus exposure and HLA in healthy donors. Here immunoSEQ multiplex PCR was the method, and the copy in TCRdb shows in-frame clones only, minus some. The repertoire holds some 84,000 clones, with approximately 91% as singletons. The specimen was PBMCs. Every receptor here comes from a man aged 30 to 45 in good health and CMV-seronegative.

The V gene is TRBV6-5, the J gene TRBJ2-7; no reliable D call. This CDR3 has 11 amino acids. The ends were cut back, 5 bases at V and 9 bases at J, with 11 bases in the middle. CDR1 and CDR2 (germline): MNHEY, SVGAGI. The CDR3 region has the DNA TGTGCCAGCAGTGATCCCTATGTGCAGTACTTC. Translation: CASSDPYVQYF.

The chain employs TRBV28 and TRBJ1-1; D is possibly TRBD1 (6 bases). Germline CDR1 reads MDHEN; CDR2 reads SYDVKM. The CDR3 is 16 residues long. V lost 4 bases to trimming and J lost 1 base, with 16 bases between them. The CDR3 loop reads CASSSPGQGWNTEAFF. CDR3 in DNA: TGTGCCAGCAGTTCCCCGGGACAAGGTTGGAACACTGAAGCTTTCTTT.

V and J are TRBV30 and TRBJ1-1, with D perhaps matching TRBD1 (6 bases). Germline loops: CDR1 GTSNPN, CDR2 SVGIG (reference sequence). The CDR3 length is 15 residues. Trimming cost V 3 bases and J 1 base, with 15 bases left between them. The CDR3 coding sequence is TGTGCCTGGAGGCAATGGGGGGGCCAGAACACTGAAGCTTTCTTT. Its protein is CAWRQWGGQNTEAFF.

The chain recombines TRBV10-2 with TRBJ1-1; 9 bases are a match to TRBD1. This CDR3 has 15 residues. The germline gives CDR1 WSHSY, CDR2 SAAADI. Losses at the gene ends were 2 bases for V and 1 base for J; bases not matched to a gene: 2. DNA for the CDR3: TGCGCCAGCAGTGAGGGGGGACAGGGGAACACTGAAGCTTTCTTT. This sequence encodes CASSEGGQGNTEAFF.

DNA of the CDR3: TGTGCCAGCAGTTTACCCCGGGAAGGGGGCTCCCTTTTTTCGAACACTGAAGCTTTCTTT. Its protein product is CASSLPREGGSLFSNTEAFF. This sequence joins TRBV28 and TRBJ1-1, with TRBD1 matching over 7 bases. Germline V gene lookup returns CDR1 MDHEN and CDR2 SYDVKM. The CDR3 is made up of 20 amino acids. V lost 2 bases and J lost 1; bases outside the gene matches: 19.

This rearrangement joins TRBV2 to TRBJ1-1, with TRBD1 identical over 7 bases. CDR1 and CDR2 from the germline V gene are SNHLY and FYNNEI. CDR3 size: 14 residues. Trimming removed 5 bases from V and 4 bases from J; junction bases left unmatched: 7. CDR3 loop: CASSLQGLGTEAFF. The CDR3 DNA is TGTGCCAGCAGTTTACAGGGGCTGGGCACTGAAGCTTTCTTT.

In nucleotides, the CDR3 is TGTGCCAGTAGTGGGACAGGGAAGGAGACCCAGTACTTC. Translating gives CASSGTGKETQYF. The V call is TRBV19, the J call TRBJ2-5; 9 positions agree with TRBD1. The CDR3 runs to 13 residues. Germline values: CDR1 LNHDA, CDR2 SQIVND (reference sequence). Losses at the gene ends were 5 bases for V and 5 bases for J; bases not matched to a gene: 3.

The chain uses TRBV19 and TRBJ1-5, with D uncertain. V was trimmed by 1 base and J by 4 bases, leaving 8 bases between them. Per the germline V gene, CDR1 is LNHDA and CDR2 is SQIVND (reference sequence). This CDR3 has 14 amino acids. The CDR3 spells CASSIVNLNQPQHF. The CDR3 DNA sequence: TGTGCCAGTAGTATAGTCAACTTAAATCAGCCCCAGCATTTT.

The chain joins TRBV6-1 to TRBJ1-1, with D maybe TRBD1 (5 bases). The V gene's germline CDR1 is MNHNS and CDR2 SASEGT. This CDR3 is built from 13 residues. Deletions cut 4 bases from V and 4 bases from J, with 10 bases between. The CDR3 here is CASSGQSLTEAFF. The CDR3 DNA sequence: TGTGCCAGCAGTGGACAGTCTCTCACTGAAGCTTTCTTT.

This clone occurred once. The chain employs TRBV19 and TRBJ1-5; D is undetermined. Germline CDR1 reads LNHDA; CDR2 reads SQIVND (reference sequence). CDR3 length: 14 amino acids. The ends were cut back, 6 bases at V and 5 bases at J, with 14 bases in the middle. The DNA of the CDR3 is TGTGCCAGTAGGAAAATCACACGGGATCAGCCCCAGCATTTT. Encoded protein: CASRKITRDQPQHF.

The rearrangement links TRBV7-2 to TRBJ1-2, with no clear D. CDR1 is SGHTA and CDR2 is FQGNSA in the germline V gene. The ends were cut back, 0 bases at V and 4 bases at J, with 9 bases in the middle. This CDR3 region has 14 residues. CDR3 in DNA: TGTGCCAGCAGCTTAGCTGCGGATGCCTATGGCTACACCTTC. The encoded protein is CASSLAADAYGYTF.

As DNA, the CDR3 is TGTGCCAGCAGCTTAGTATCGGGATCAACTAATGAAAAACTGTTTTTT. Translating gives CASSLVSGSTNEKLFF. This rearrangement joins TRBV7-9 to TRBJ1-4; D call uncertain. The V gene lost 1 base and the J gene lost 0 bases, with 9 bases spanning the gap. This CDR3 spans 16 amino acids. CDR1 SEHNR and CDR2 FQNEAQ come from the germline V gene (reference sequence).

J is TRBJ2-7 and V is TRBV4-1; 14 bases are shared with TRBD2. Per germline, CDR1 MGHRA and CDR2 YSYEKL. V dropped 1 base and J dropped 2; count of bases not matched to a gene: 10. The CDR3 has 19 residues. The CDR3 nucleotides read TGCGCCAGCAGCCAAGGACCCGGGGGACTAGCGGGAGTCACCTACGAGCAGTACTTC. Translated: CASSQGPGGLAGVTYEQYF.

The chain has TRBV7-6 and TRBJ1-3; D remains ambiguous. Looked up from germline, CDR1 is SGHVS and CDR2 is FNYEAQ. The CDR3 runs to 14 residues. The V and J ends lost 1 base and 4 bases respectively, with 8 bases between them. CDR3 sequence reads: CASSLVASGNTIYF. CDR3 DNA: TGTGCCAGCAGCTTAGTAGCCTCCGGAAACACCATATATTTT.

The chain joins TRBV6-6 to TRBJ2-1; 9 bases agree with TRBD2. V was clipped by 4 bases and J by 6 bases; unmatched bases: 10. The CDR3 length is 16 residues. Germline loops: CDR1 MNHNY, CDR2 SVGAGI (reference sequence). Written as DNA, the CDR3 is TGTGCCAGCAGTTGGGGTGGAGCGGGAGGTCCCAATGAGCAGTTCTTC. This codes for CASSWGGAGGPNEQFF.

Here the CDR3 reads CASSRTSADTDTQYF. The CDR3 bases are TGTGCCAGCAGCCGGACTAGCGCTGACACAGATACGCAGTATTTT. The V gene is TRBV6-5, the J gene TRBJ2-3; the match to TRBD2 covers 9 bases. CDR1 MNHEY and CDR2 SVGAGI come from the germline V gene. This CDR3 spans 15 amino acids. V dropped 6 bases and J dropped 2; count of bases not matched to a gene: 6.

CDR3 DNA sequence: TGTGCCAGCACCGGCATCAGCAGGGCAGTCACAGATACGCAGTATTTT. Protein sequence: CASTGISRAVTDTQYF. The chain joins TRBV2 to TRBJ2-3, with D maybe TRBD1 (5 bases). V dropped 7 bases and J dropped 2 bases, with 19 bases sitting between them. The CDR3 consists of 16 residues. Germline CDR1 is SNHLY and CDR2 is FYNNEI. Full variable domain (remainder filled in from reference TRBV2 and TRBJ2-3): EPEVTQTPSHQVTQMGQEVILRCVPISNHLYFYWYRQILGQKVEFLVSFYNNEISEKSEIFDDQFSVERPDGSNFTLKIRSTKLEDSAMYFCASTGISRAVTDTQYFGPGTRLTVL.

CDR3 sequence reads: CAVGGVRETQYF. The CDR3 DNA is TGTGCTGTCGGGGGGGTACGAGAGACCCAGTACTTC. The V gene is TRBV30, the J gene TRBJ2-5; 8 bases map to TRBD2. The CDR3 sequence is 12 residues long. The germline V gene has CDR1 GTSNPN and CDR2 SVGIG (reference sequence).

This chain uses TRBV9 with TRBJ2-5; 8 bases map to TRBD1. The better agreement between TRBJ2-7 and the DNA end casts doubt on the J call. Germline CDR1 is SGDLS and CDR2 is YYNGEE. This CDR3 region has 15 residues. The CDR3 is CASSVGQGNPYEQYF. Written as DNA, the CDR3 is TGTGCCAGCAGCGTCGGACAGGGAAACCCCTACGAGCAGTACTTC.

This sequence joins TRBV7-9 and TRBJ2-5, with D tentatively TRBD1 (5 bases). The germline V gene has CDR1 SEHNR and CDR2 FQNEAQ (reference sequence). This CDR3 region has 14 residues. V was trimmed by 3 bases and J by 2 bases, leaving 10 bases between them. CDR3 DNA: TGTGCCAGCAGCTTTGCCAGGGAACAAGAGACCCAGTACTTC. It is translated as CASSFAREQETQYF. The full variable domain, in which reference TRBV7-9 and TRBJ2-5 provide the parts outside the CDR3, is DTGVSQNPRHKITKRGQNVTFRCDPISEHNRLYWYRQTLGQGPEFLTYFQNEAQLEKSRLLSDRFSAERPKGSFSTLEIQRTEQGDSAMYLCASSFAREQETQYFGPGTRLLVL.